The TCR beta chain under discussion was sequenced for a study of blood T cell repertoires in COVID-19 (dated by TCRdb to about 2020). Regarding the research as a whole: Collaborator samples came from the United States, Italy and Spain and covered acute and convalescent phases of COVID-19. The material from the prospective study consisted of cDNA or gDNA derived from T cells, B-cell-depleted T cells, or PBMCs. Subjects who had been exposed to COVID-19, were actively infected with it, or had recovered from it provided the deeply sampled blood TCRbeta repertoires that made up the dataset. The repertoires were released in a freely available public database intended as a resource for research on the immune response to SARS-CoV-2. Samples came from the ongoing ImmuneRACE study (first 160 participants) plus 1,254 subjects from 6 global collaborators. A de-identified subject ID, COVID-19 status, age in years and sex were almost always included in the sample metadata. Where HLA class I and class II types were available, the types were taken from metadata supplied by the sample provider, not from assay-based typing. Broad study findings and their caveats: The amount of clinical and demographic metadata varied by source and participant and was provided uncurated.

V loses 5 bases of germline sequence and J loses 3 bases, and the interval between the two ends is 10 bases. CDR1 and CDR2 are drawn from the germline V gene: SNHLY, FYNNEI. The CDR3 has 13 amino acids, counting the end cysteine and phenylalanine. Only the CDR3 DNA is retained, 39 bases long and in frame from the first base. Collaborating institutions collected whole blood in K2EDTA tubes following their own protocols. Collaborator samples were shipped for TCRbeta analysis as frozen whole blood, isolated PBMCs, or DNA extracted from either sample type. Concerning this clone itself: Its antigen remains unidentified. Base-call qualities are not available, and no considerably larger clone is one nucleotide away.

TCRbeta CDR3 regions were amplified from genomic DNA using the immunoSEQ Assay, a bias-controlled multiplex PCR. Regarding the original processing steps: Within the assay, amplification of reference gene primers was used to estimate how many nucleated cells each sample contained. To quantify the absolute abundance of each unique TCRbeta CDR3 rearrangement, sequence reads were collapsed and filtered. For each sample, productive Simpson clonality was calculated by taking the square root of Simpson's diversity index across productive rearrangements. TCRdb took over this immuneACCESS table, retaining in-frame rearrangements with V and J assigned. Such tables are incomplete; in checked studies, under half of the missing clones stem from an unresolved V gene, and the remainder is unexplained. D and trimming come from the DNA, and the V and J calls and clone size come from that table. Counted in this sample were about 210,000 clones; under 95% of them appeared once. 1% to 1.5% of the sample belongs to the ten largest clones.

The TCR was taken from a man between 25 and 39 years old with acute or convalescent COVID-19. The sample was peripheral blood. The rearranged chain carries TRBV2 and TRBJ1-2; the D gene is perhaps TRBD1, on 6 matching bases. The bases read TGTGCCAGCAGTAACAGGGCCGACTATGGCTACACCTTC. This gives the protein CASSNRADYGYTF.